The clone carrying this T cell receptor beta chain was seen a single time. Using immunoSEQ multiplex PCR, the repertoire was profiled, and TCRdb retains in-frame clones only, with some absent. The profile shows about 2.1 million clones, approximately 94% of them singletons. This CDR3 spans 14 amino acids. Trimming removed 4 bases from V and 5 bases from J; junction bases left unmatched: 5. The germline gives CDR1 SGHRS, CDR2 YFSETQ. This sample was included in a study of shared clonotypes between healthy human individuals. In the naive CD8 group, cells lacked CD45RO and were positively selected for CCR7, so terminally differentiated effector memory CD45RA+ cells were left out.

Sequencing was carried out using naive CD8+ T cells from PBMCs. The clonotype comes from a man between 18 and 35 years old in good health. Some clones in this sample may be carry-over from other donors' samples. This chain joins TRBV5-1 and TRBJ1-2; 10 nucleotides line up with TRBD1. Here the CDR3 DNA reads TGCGCCAGCAGCGACAGGGGGCATGGGTATGGCTACACCTTC. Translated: CASSDRGHGYGYTF.